The following is a T cell receptor (beta chain) sequence with its context. The ends lost 0 bases at V and 7 bases at J; junction bases unmatched: 5. Germline CDR1 and CDR2: MNHEY and SVGAGI. The CDR3 spans 15 residues. TCRdb's copy holds only in-frame clones and misses some; the assay was immunoSEQ multiplex PCR. This sample has 250,000 or so clones, with 85% to 90% found just once. This specimen comes from a study of blood T cell repertoires in COVID-19. Study-wide context: From T cells, B-cell-depleted T cells, or PBMCs came the material, which was cDNA or gDNA.

The sequenced material came from peripheral blood. This TCR was sampled from a woman in her thirties or forties who had recovered from COVID-19. The rearrangement joins TRBV6-5 to TRBJ2-1, with TRBD1 matching 8 bases. The CDR3 spells CASSYSTQGANEQFF. Here the CDR3 DNA reads TGTGCCAGCAGTTACTCGACCCAGGGGGCTAATGAGCAGTTCTTC.